One sample yielded the 17 T cell receptor beta chains listed below, sequenced in a study of shared clonotypes between healthy human individuals. Generated by immunoSEQ multiplex PCR, the TCRdb table keeps only in-frame clones and is missing some. In the table there are more than 2 million clones, roughly 95% of which are singletons. CD8 cells regarded as naive lacked CD45RO, were positively chosen for CCR7, and omitted terminally differentiated effector memory CD45RA+ cells. Material: naive CD8+ T cells sorted from blood. These receptors came from a man between 18 and 35 years old in good health.

J is TRBJ1-2 and V is TRBV28; the D gene is possibly TRBD1 (6 bases). Looked up from germline, CDR1 is MDHEN and CDR2 is SYDVKM. V dropped 2 bases and J dropped 3 bases, with 16 bases sitting between them. CDR3 length: 16 amino acids. CDR3 nucleotide sequence: TGTGCCAGCAGTTTACCGGGAACAGGGCCTTACTATGGCTACACCTTC. Its translation: CASSLPGTGPYYGYTF.

V gene TRBV4-1 combines with J gene TRBJ2-2; 8 bases match TRBD1. This CDR3 spans 17 amino acids. Germline trimming cut 1 base from V and 4 bases from J; bases unmatched to any gene: 8. The germline CDR1 and CDR2 sequences are MGHRA and YSYEKL. The CDR3 bases are TGCGCCAGCAGCCAAGTGTCGAGACAGGGGACCACCGGGGAGCTGTTTTTT. Protein sequence: CASSQVSRQGTTGELFF.

This clone has a single count. The rearrangement links TRBV11-2 to TRBJ2-5; D gene ambiguous. The length of the CDR3 is 11 residues. Trimming stripped 3 bases from V and 10 bases from J, with 9 bases between. Germline V gives CDR1 SGHAT, CDR2 FQNNGV. The CDR3 DNA reads as TGTGCCAGCAGCTTGACCGATAGCCAGTACTTC. Protein sequence: CASSLTDSQYF.

This chain connects TRBV7-9 to TRBJ1-1, with 9 bases aligning to TRBD1. Looked up from germline, CDR1 is SEHNR and CDR2 is FQNEAQ (reference sequence). V was pared by 5 bases and J by 6 bases, with 10 bases of the junction left unmatched. The CDR3 spans 15 residues. This CDR3 is CASSITGTGSPEAFF. Written as DNA, the CDR3 is TGTGCCAGCAGCATAACCGGGACAGGGTCCCCTGAAGCTTTCTTT.

This clone has a handful of counts. The chain carries TRBV6-1 and TRBJ1-2, with D perhaps TRBD1 (6 bases). This CDR3 is 13 amino acids long. Trimming cost V 6 bases and J 6 bases, with 14 bases left between them. Germline-derived CDR1 and CDR2 are MNHNS and SASEGT. For the CDR3, the DNA is TGTGCCAGCAGCCAAGGGGCAGGGGATGGCTACACCTTC. This sequence encodes CASSQGAGDGYTF.

For this clone: A clone one base away is much larger, so this may be a read error. Within the sample, other DNA sequences also encode this same CDR3. The rearrangement links TRBV11-2 to TRBJ2-7; D gene ambiguous. The V gene lost 1 base and the J gene lost 2 bases, with 9 bases spanning the gap. The CDR3 totals 14 residues. Germline lookup yields CDR1 SGHAT and CDR2 FQNNGV. The CDR3 is CASSLVGQAYEQYF. The CDR3 DNA follows: TGTGCCAGCAGCTTAGTCGGGCAAGCCTACGAGCAGTACTTC.

V gene TRBV10-1 combines with J gene TRBJ2-3; 7 bases agree with TRBD1. This CDR3 has 16 residues. Trimming cost V 6 bases and J 1 base; bases outside gene matches: 10. Germline V CDR1 and CDR2: WNHNN, SYGVQD (reference sequence). DNA of the CDR3: TGCGCCAGCAGCGACAAGGGGGCCTGGGGCACAGATACGCAGTATTTT. Translating gives CASSDKGAWGTDTQYF.

Details on this clone: The identical CDR3 is also encoded by other nucleotide sequences in the sample. The V call is TRBV7-9, the J call TRBJ2-3; 8 bases map to TRBD1. This CDR3 is built from 14 residues. The ends lost 5 bases at V and 1 base at J; junction bases unmatched: 2. CDR1 and CDR2 from the germline V gene are SEHNR and FQNEAQ (reference sequence). The CDR3 bases are TGTGCCAGCAGCCCGACAGGGGGCACAGATACGCAGTATTTT. It specifies CASSPTGGTDTQYF.

The rearrangement links TRBV9 to TRBJ2-7, with 10 bases lining up with TRBD1. Per the germline V gene, CDR1 is SGDLS and CDR2 is YYNGEE. The CDR3 has 15 amino acids. J was trimmed by 5 bases and V by 0 bases; bases with no gene match: 5. CDR3 bases: TGTGCCAGCAGCGTAGAGGGACAGGGGTTCGACGAGCAGTACTTC. Protein: CASSVEGQGFDEQYF. The full variable domain, its missing parts supplied by reference TRBV9 and TRBJ2-7, is DSGVTQTPKHLITATGQRVTLRCSPRSGDLSVYWYQQSLDQGLQFLIQYYNGEERAKGNILERFSAQQFPDLHSELNLSSLELGDSALYFCASSVEGQGFDEQYFGPGTRLTVT.

The V and J genes are TRBV28 and TRBJ2-7; no definite D call. The germline V gene encodes CDR1 MDHEN and CDR2 SYDVKM. V was trimmed by 1 base and J by 2 bases, leaving 6 bases between them. The CDR3 contains 13 residues. The CDR3 DNA follows: TGTGCCAGCAGTTTATCCCTAACCTACGAGCAGTACTTC. Its translation: CASSLSLTYEQYF.

Concerning this clone: The sample holds other DNA sequences that translate to the same CDR3. This CDR3 is CASSSTGGDYEQYF. As DNA, the CDR3 is TGTGCCAGCAGTTCGACAGGGGGCGATTACGAGCAGTACTTC. The chain employs TRBV28 and TRBJ2-7; 10 bases fit TRBD1. This CDR3 has 14 amino acids. The ends lost 4 bases at V and 4 bases at J; junction bases unmatched: 4. The germline V gene encodes CDR1 MDHEN and CDR2 SYDVKM.

This sequence joins TRBV2 and TRBJ2-2, with 8 bases that match TRBD1. With 0 bases clipped from V and 1 base from J, the junction kept 7 bases outside the gene matches. Germline V CDR1 and CDR2: SNHLY, FYNNEI. The CDR3 loop spans 18 amino acids. CDR3 in DNA: TGTGCCAGCAGTGAAGCCCGTGACAGGGGATGGAACACCGGGGAGCTGTTTTTT. Its protein is CASSEARDRGWNTGELFF. The full variable domain, in which reference TRBV2 and TRBJ2-2 provide the parts outside the CDR3, is EPEVTQTPSHQVTQMGQEVILRCVPISNHLYFYWYRQILGQKVEFLVSFYNNEISEKSEIFDDQFSVERPDGSNFTLKIRSTKLEDSAMYFCASSEARDRGWNTGELFFGEGSRLTVL.

V gene TRBV30 combines with J gene TRBJ2-2; a possible D gene is TRBD2 (5 bases). Trimming took off 8 bases at V and 13 bases at J, with 20 bases between the two ends. Germline lookup yields CDR1 GTSNPN and CDR2 SVGIG (reference sequence). This CDR3 has 12 residues. CDR3 sequence: CAGTETNPGLFF. CDR3 nucleotides: TGTGCCGGAACAGAGACTAACCCAGGGCTGTTTTTT.

The CDR3 spells CASSGRERPSDEQYF. DNA of the CDR3: TGCGCCAGCAGCGGAAGAGAACGGCCCTCGGACGAGCAGTACTTC. This sequence joins TRBV5-1 and TRBJ2-7; unclear D gene. V dropped 4 bases and J dropped 5 bases, with 19 bases sitting between them. This CDR3 has 15 amino acids. Germline V lookup: CDR1 SGHRS, CDR2 YFSETQ.

This chain joins TRBV10-1 and TRBJ2-3; D is undetermined. The CDR3 runs to 13 residues. The germline V gene encodes CDR1 WNHNN and CDR2 SYGVQD (reference sequence). The ends were cut back, 6 bases at V and 1 base at J, with 8 bases in the middle. CDR3 region: CASSRLGTDTQYF. Written as DNA, the CDR3 is TGCGCCAGCAGCCGCCTCGGCACAGATACGCAGTATTTT.

The V and J genes are TRBV5-1 and TRBJ2-7, with TRBD2 matching 14 bases. The CDR3 runs to 16 residues. Germline CDR1 reads SGHRS; CDR2 reads YFSETQ. V gave up 6 bases and J gave up 7 bases; unmatched junction bases: 12. The chain's CDR3 is CASIGLAGGTSGEQYF. CDR3 nucleotide sequence: TGCGCCAGCATAGGACTAGCGGGAGGTACCTCGGGGGAGCAGTACTTC. The complete variable domain, with remaining parts taken from reference TRBV5-1 and TRBJ2-7, reads KAGVTQTPRYLIKTRGQQVTLSCSPISGHRSVSWYQQTPGQGLQFLFEYFSETQRNKGNFPGRFSGRQFSNSRSEMNVSTLELGDSALYLCASIGLAGGTSGEQYFGPGTRLTVT.

As for this clone: The sample holds other DNA sequences that translate to the same CDR3. The CDR3 sequence: CASSLQGEKLFF. CDR3 in DNA: TGTGCCAGCAGCTTACAAGGGGAAAAACTGTTTTTT. V and J are TRBV7-9 and TRBJ1-4; D call uncertain. Trimming removed 2 bases from V and 8 bases from J, with 6 bases in between. Germline lookup yields CDR1 SEHNR and CDR2 FQNEAQ (reference sequence). The CDR3 has 12 amino acids.